This T cell receptor beta chain appears in the sequencing data of a study of T cell repertoires in cytomegalovirus infection. Study information: CMV infection and matching HLA type were both indicated by public TCR beta signatures.

Study-level points and caveats: Clonotype analysis showed dominance of the ex vivo response by HLA-C-restricted CMV-specific TCR beta clonotypes. CMV carriers having the relevant HLA were flagged by cumulative public TCR beta family frequency.

Each CDR3 protein gets one entry after TCRdb re-called the reads with MiXCR. The sample yields about 450,000 distinct CDR3 sequences, roughly a third seen once. Germline loops: CDR1 MGHDK, CDR2 SYGVNS. V gave up 6 bases and J gave up 2 bases, with 10 bases separating them. CDR3 length equals 13 residues. Concerning this clonotype: Antigen unknown.

The sequence was obtained from a human donor in good health (CMV status not recorded). Some clones in this sample may be carry-over from other donors' samples. Sample: PBMCs. The V call is TRBV25-1, the J call TRBJ2-5; the D gene is possibly TRBD2 (6 bases). The CDR3 DNA is TGTGCCAGCAGGGGGAGGCGGCAAGAGACCCAGTACTTC. This gives the protein CASRGRRQETQYF.